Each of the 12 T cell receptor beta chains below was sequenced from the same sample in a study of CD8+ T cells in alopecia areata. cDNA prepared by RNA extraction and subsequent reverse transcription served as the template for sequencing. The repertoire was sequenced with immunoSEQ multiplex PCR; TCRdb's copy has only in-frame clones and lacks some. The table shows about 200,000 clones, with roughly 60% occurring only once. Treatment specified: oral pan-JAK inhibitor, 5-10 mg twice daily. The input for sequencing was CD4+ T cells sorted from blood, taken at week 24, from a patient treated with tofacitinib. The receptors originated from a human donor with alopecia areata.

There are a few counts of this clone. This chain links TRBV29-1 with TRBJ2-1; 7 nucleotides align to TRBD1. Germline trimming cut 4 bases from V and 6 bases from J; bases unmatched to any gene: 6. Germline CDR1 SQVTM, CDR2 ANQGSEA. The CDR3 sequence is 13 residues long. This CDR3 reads CSVATGWGNEQFF. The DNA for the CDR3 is TGCAGCGTTGCGACAGGGTGGGGCAATGAGCAGTTCTTC.

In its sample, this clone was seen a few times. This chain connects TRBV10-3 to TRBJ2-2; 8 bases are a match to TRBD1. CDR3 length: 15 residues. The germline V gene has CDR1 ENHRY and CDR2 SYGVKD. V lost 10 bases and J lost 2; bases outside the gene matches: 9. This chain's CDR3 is CATRNDRGNTGELFF. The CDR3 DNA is TGTGCCACCCGAAACGACAGGGGCAACACCGGGGAGCTGTTTTTT.

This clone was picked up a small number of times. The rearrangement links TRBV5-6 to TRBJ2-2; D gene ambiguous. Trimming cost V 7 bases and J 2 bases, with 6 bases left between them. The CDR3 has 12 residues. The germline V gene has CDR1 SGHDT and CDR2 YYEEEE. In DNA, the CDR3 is TGTGCCAGCGGCGAAAACACCGGGGAGCTGTTTTTT. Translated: CASGENTGELFF.

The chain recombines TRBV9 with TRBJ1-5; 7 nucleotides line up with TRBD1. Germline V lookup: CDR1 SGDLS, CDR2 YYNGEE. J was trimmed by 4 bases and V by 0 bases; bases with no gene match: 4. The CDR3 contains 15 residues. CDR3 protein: CASSVDEGANQPQHF. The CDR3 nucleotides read TGTGCCAGCAGCGTAGATGAGGGGGCAAATCAGCCCCAGCATTTT.

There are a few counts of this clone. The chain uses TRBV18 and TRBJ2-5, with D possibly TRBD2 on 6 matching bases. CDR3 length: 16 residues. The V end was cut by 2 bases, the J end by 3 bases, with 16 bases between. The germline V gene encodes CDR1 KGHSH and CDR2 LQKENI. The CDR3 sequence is CASSPSAGMTEETQYF. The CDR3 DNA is TGTGCCAGCTCACCAAGTGCGGGGATGACAGAAGAGACCCAGTACTTC.

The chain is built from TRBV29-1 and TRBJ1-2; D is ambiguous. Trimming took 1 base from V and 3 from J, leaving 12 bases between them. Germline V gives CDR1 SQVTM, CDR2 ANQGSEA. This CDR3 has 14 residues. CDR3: CSVEGIGRDYGYTF. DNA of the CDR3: TGCAGCGTTGAAGGTATCGGTAGGGACTATGGCTACACCTTC.

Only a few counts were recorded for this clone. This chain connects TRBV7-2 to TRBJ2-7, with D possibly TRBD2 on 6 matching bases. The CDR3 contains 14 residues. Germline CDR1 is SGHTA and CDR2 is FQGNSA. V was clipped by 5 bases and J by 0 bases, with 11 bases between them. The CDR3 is CASSPWTTSYEQYF. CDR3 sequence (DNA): TGTGCCAGCAGCCCATGGACTACCTCCTACGAGCAGTACTTC.

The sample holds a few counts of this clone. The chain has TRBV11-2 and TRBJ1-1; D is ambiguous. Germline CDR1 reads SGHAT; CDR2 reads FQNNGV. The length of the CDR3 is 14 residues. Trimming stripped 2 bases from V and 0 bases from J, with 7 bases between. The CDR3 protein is CASSLQTMNTEAFF. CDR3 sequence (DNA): TGTGCCAGCAGCTTACAGACTATGAACACTGAAGCTTTCTTT.

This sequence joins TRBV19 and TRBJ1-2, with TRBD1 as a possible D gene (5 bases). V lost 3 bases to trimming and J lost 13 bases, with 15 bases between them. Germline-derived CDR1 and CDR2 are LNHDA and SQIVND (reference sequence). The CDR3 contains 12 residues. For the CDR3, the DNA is TGTGCCAGTAGTATCGCGGCACAGGTGGCCACCTTC. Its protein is CASSIAAQVATF.

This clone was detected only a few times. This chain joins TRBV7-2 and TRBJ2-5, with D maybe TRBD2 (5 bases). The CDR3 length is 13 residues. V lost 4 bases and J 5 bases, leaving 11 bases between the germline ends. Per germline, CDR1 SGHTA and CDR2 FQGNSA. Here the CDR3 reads CASSSTTLETQYF. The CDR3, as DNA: TGTGCCAGCAGCTCGACTACATTGGAGACCCAGTACTTC.

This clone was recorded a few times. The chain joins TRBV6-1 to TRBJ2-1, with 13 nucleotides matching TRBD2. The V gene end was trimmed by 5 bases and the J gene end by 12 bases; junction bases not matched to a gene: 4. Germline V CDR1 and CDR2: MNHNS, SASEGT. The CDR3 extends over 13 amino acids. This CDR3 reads CASSKGLAGSQFF. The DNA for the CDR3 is TGTGCCAGCAGTAAGGGACTAGCGGGGTCGCAGTTCTTC.

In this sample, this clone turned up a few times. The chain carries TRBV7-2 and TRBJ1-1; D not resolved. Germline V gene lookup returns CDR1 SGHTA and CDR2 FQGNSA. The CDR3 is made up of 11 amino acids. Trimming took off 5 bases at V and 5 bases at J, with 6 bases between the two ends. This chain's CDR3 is CASSPFTEAFF. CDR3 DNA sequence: TGTGCCAGCAGCCCCTTTACTGAAGCTTTCTTT.